One and the same sample provided the 30 T cell receptor beta chains below, sequenced in a study of response to subunit inactivated influenza vaccine. TCRdb reanalysed the RT-PCR reads using MiXCR and keeps one entry per CDR3 protein. The data contain about half a million distinct CDR3 sequences, 6% to 9% of them singletons. Sequenced here: PBMCs from blood, sampled 23 months after vaccination. The receptor set was obtained from a man aged 45 to 75 who received an inactivated influenza vaccine.

The chain joins TRBV10-3 to TRBJ2-5; D tentatively reads TRBD1 or TRBD2 (5 bases each). Germline V lookup: CDR1 ENHRY, CDR2 SYGVKD. Trimming cost V 10 bases and J 1 base, with 13 bases left between them. This CDR3 spans 13 amino acids. CDR3 nucleotides: TGTGCCACAAAAGACGGGGCCCAAGAGACCCAGTACTTC. Its translation: CATKDGAQETQYF.

This clonotype was counted a few times. The CDR3 bases are TGTGCCAGCAGCTTACAGGGCGGCGGGGAGCTGTTTTTT. This codes for CASSLQGGGELFF. The chain employs TRBV11-3 and TRBJ2-2; possibly TRBD1 for D (5 bases). Germline CDR1 is SGHNT and CDR2 is YENEEA. V was shortened by 2 bases and J by 7 bases, with 8 bases between the two germline ends. CDR3 length: 13 residues.

At least ten counts were recorded for this clonotype. This sequence joins TRBV5-1 and TRBJ2-3; 7 bases agree with TRBD2. Germline CDR1 SGHRS, CDR2 YFSETQ. The V and J ends lost 3 bases and 8 bases, in that order; junction bases with no gene match: 0. The CDR3 is 11 residues long. This CDR3 reads CASSWEGTQYF. Here the CDR3 DNA reads TGCGCCAGCAGCTGGGAGGGTACGCAGTATTTT. Full variable domain (remainder filled in from reference TRBV5-1 and TRBJ2-3): KAGVTQTPRYLIKTRGQQVTLSCSPISGHRSVSWYQQTPGQGLQFLFEYFSETQRNKGNFPGRFSGRQFSNSRSEMNVSTLELGDSALYLCASSWEGTQYFGPGTRLTVL.

This clonotype was seen ten or more times. The chain combines TRBV10-3 with TRBJ2-3, with TRBD1 matching over 9 bases. The CDR3 has 13 residues. J was trimmed by 5 bases and V by 11 bases; bases with no gene match: 8. Germline lookup yields CDR1 ENHRY and CDR2 SYGVKD. This CDR3 reads CAARGTGIDTQYF. The CDR3 DNA reads TGTGCCGCAAGAGGGACAGGGATAGATACGCAGTATTTT.

In the case of this clonotype: The junction does not match germline at one end; this may be a read error. The chain couples TRBV7-9 to TRBJ2-1, with TRBD2 matching 11 bases. The CDR3 has 17 residues. Germline CDR1 is SEHNR and CDR2 is FQNEAQ (reference sequence). CDR3 residues: CASSLAGGPYYYNEQFF. DNA for the CDR3: TGTGCCAGCAGCCTAGCGGGGGGCCCCTACTATTACAATGAGCAGTTCTTC.

J is TRBJ2-3 and V is TRBV4-3, with D unclear. Trimming took off 0 bases at V and 1 base at J, with 11 bases between the two ends. The CDR3 extends over 16 amino acids. Germline V gene sequence: CDR1 LGHNA, CDR2 YSLEER. Here the CDR3 DNA reads TGCGCCAGCAGCCAAGATTCCGCGTTAGGCACAGATACGCAGTATTTT. As protein: CASSQDSALGTDTQYF.

The rearrangement links TRBV3-1 to TRBJ1-1, with D hard to call. The length of the CDR3 is 14 residues. The germline CDR1 and CDR2 sequences are LGHDT and YNNKEL (reference sequence). Trimming removed 1 base from V and 3 bases from J, with 9 bases in between. CDR3 residues: CASSQGHRDTEAFF. For the CDR3, the DNA is TGTGCCAGCAGCCAAGGGCATCGGGACACTGAAGCTTTCTTT.

V is TRBV20-1 and J is TRBJ2-1, with 7 bases that match TRBD2. The J segment lost 2 bases and the V segment lost 0 bases, leaving 13 bases of the junction unmatched. The CDR3 is 18 amino acids. Germline V gene data show CDR1 as DFQATT and CDR2 as SNEGSKA (reference sequence). The CDR3 reads CSARDAAGLVGAYNEQFF. As DNA, the CDR3 is TGCAGTGCTAGAGACGCCGCCGGACTAGTCGGGGCCTACAATGAGCAGTTCTTC.

This clonotype was seen more than once but under ten times. The chain links TRBV5-8 to TRBJ2-3, with TRBD2 matching over 9 bases. CDR1 and CDR2 (germline): SGHTS, YDEGEE. The trim removed 4 bases at V and 0 bases at J, leaving 9 bases unmatched. CDR3 length: 17 residues. The CDR3 here is CASSPGTSNPSTDTQYF. The CDR3 nucleotides are TGTGCCAGCAGCCCCGGGACTAGCAATCCTAGCACAGATACGCAGTATTTT. Filled out from reference TRBV5-8 and TRBJ2-3, the complete variable domain reads EAGVTQSPTHLIKTRGQQATLRCSPISGHTSVYWYQQALGLGLQFLLWYDEGEERNRGNFPPRFSGRQFPNYSSELNVNALELEDSALYLCASSPGTSNPSTDTQYFGPGTRLTVL.

This clonotype was observed at least ten times. The genes are TRBV6-2 or TRBV6-3 and TRBJ2-7, with D possibly matching TRBD1 (7 bases). Germline loops: CDR1 MNHEY, CDR2 SVGEGT. With 5 bases removed from V and 2 bases from J, the gap between germline ends came to 13 bases. This CDR3 comprises 14 residues. CDR3 bases: TGTGCCAGCAGTCCGCGGGACAGTACCTACGAGCAGTACTTC. Translation: CASSPRDSTYEQYF.

The V and J genes are TRBV6-1 and TRBJ2-2; the D is unclear. Trimming removed 4 bases at V and 5 bases at J, with 8 bases between. The CDR3 runs 13 residues. Germline loops: CDR1 MNHNS, CDR2 SASEGT. CDR3 sequence reads: CASSVRWTGELFF. In DNA, the CDR3 is TGTGCCAGCAGTGTACGATGGACCGGGGAGCTGTTTTTT.

This clonotype occurred a few times. The chain has TRBV3-1 and TRBJ1-2, with D possibly being TRBD1 (5 bases). V lost 1 base and J lost 9, with 9 bases in between. CDR3 length: 12 residues. The germline V gene encodes CDR1 LGHDT and CDR2 YNNKEL (reference sequence). The CDR3 sequence: CASSQGTGRYTF. The DNA of the CDR3 is TGTGCCAGCAGCCAAGGAACAGGCCGCTACACCTTC.

This clonotype was seen at least ten times. This chain joins TRBV12-3 or TRBV12-4 and TRBJ2-3; 9 bases line up with TRBD1. This CDR3 is 14 amino acids long. Trimming at V came to 6 bases and at J to 1 base, leaving 2 bases not matched to a gene. Written as DNA, the CDR3 is TGTGCCAGCAGACAGGGGGCTGGCACAGATACGCAGTATTTT. Encoded protein: CASRQGAGTDTQYF.

The V gene is TRBV20-1, the J gene TRBJ2-7, with D perhaps matching TRBD2 (5 bases). Germline V lookup: CDR1 DFQATT, CDR2 SNEGSKA (reference sequence). V was clipped by 1 base and J by 7 bases, with 17 bases between them. The CDR3 sequence is 14 residues long. CDR3 coding DNA: TGCAGTGCTAGAGGGGAGATGGGGTTGGGGGAGCAGTACTTC. Its translation: CSARGEMGLGEQYF.

This clonotype has more than one count but fewer than ten. The chain is built from TRBV28 and TRBJ2-3; D is uncertain. This CDR3 contains 16 residues. CDR1 is MDHEN, CDR2 SYDVKM, per germline. V shed 5 bases and J shed 4 bases, with 19 bases lying between them. CDR3 in DNA: TGTGCCAGCAGTATCAATGCGGTTGGAAAGGCAGATACGCAGTATTTT. This codes for CASSINAVGKADTQYF.

This clonotype was seen many times. The chain combines TRBV4-3 with TRBJ1-1; 11 bases are a match to TRBD1. Per germline, CDR1 LGHNA and CDR2 YSLEER. The CDR3 has 15 amino acids. Unmatched junction bases numbered 6, after V lost 3 bases and J lost 6 bases. CDR3 bases: TGCGCCAGCAGCCACGGGACAGGGGGAGATGCTGAAGCTTTCTTT. Amino acid sequence: CASSHGTGGDAEAFF.

This clonotype was recorded a few times. This chain connects TRBV27 to TRBJ1-3; 12 bases agree with TRBD1. Germline V CDR1 and CDR2: MNHEY, SMNVEV (reference sequence). J was trimmed by 4 bases and V by 6 bases; bases with no gene match: 4. There are 15 residues in the CDR3. The chain's CDR3 is CASRPGTGGGNTIYF. In DNA form, the CDR3 reads TGTGCCAGCAGGCCGGGGACAGGGGGCGGAAACACCATATATTTT.

This clonotype was counted at least ten times. The rearrangement links TRBV12-3 or TRBV12-4 to TRBJ2-6; D is unresolved. The CDR3 extends over 13 amino acids. With 7 bases removed from V and 4 bases from J, the gap between germline ends came to 8 bases. CDR3 sequence reads: CASTSPGANVLTF. CDR3 coding DNA: TGTGCCAGCACCTCCCCGGGGGCCAACGTCCTGACTTTC.

This clonotype occurred a few times. The chain carries TRBV29-1 and TRBJ1-2, with 7 bases lining up with TRBD1. CDR3 size: 14 residues. The ends lost 8 bases at V and 3 bases at J; junction bases unmatched: 12. Germline lookup yields CDR1 SQVTM and CDR2 ANQGSEA. The CDR3 is CSTSTGERDYGYTF. CDR3 nucleotides: TGCAGCACGTCAACAGGGGAAAGGGACTATGGCTACACCTTC. The full variable domain, with the rest looked up from reference TRBV29-1 and TRBJ1-2, is SAVISQKPSRDICQRGTSLTIQCQVDSQVTMMFWYRQQPGQSLTLIATANQGSEATYESGFVIDKFPISRPNLTFSTLTVSNMSPEDSSIYLCSTSTGERDYGYTFGSGTRLTVV.

Only a few counts were recorded for this clonotype. V gene TRBV29-1 combines with J gene TRBJ2-7, with D possibly matching TRBD1 (5 bases). The V and J ends lost 4 bases and 3 bases respectively, with 13 bases between them. Germline-derived CDR1 and CDR2 are SQVTM and ANQGSEA. This CDR3 contains 13 residues. Here the CDR3 DNA reads TGCAGCGTTGTAGTTTATCAGGGCTACGAGCAGTACTTC. As protein: CSVVVYQGYEQYF.

This clonotype has at least ten counts. J is TRBJ2-1 and V is TRBV12-3 or TRBV12-4; 11 bases line up with TRBD2. The CDR3 has 15 residues. V shed 7 bases and J 6 bases; nucleotides not matched to a gene: 8. CDR3 sequence (DNA): TGTGCCAGCACCTTACTAGCGGGGGCTTCCAATGAGCAGTTCTTC. Translating gives CASTLLAGASNEQFF.

In its sample, this clonotype was seen a few times. The chain is built from TRBV20-1 and TRBJ2-2, with 9 nucleotides matching TRBD2. Trimming cost V 3 bases and J 6 bases; bases outside gene matches: 5. The CDR3 consists of 14 residues. Germline values: CDR1 DFQATT, CDR2 SNEGSKA (reference sequence). The CDR3 here is CSASPGTSSGELFF. The DNA for the CDR3 is TGCAGTGCTAGCCCCGGGACTAGCTCCGGGGAGCTGTTTTTT.

Many counts were recorded for this clonotype. The CDR3 loop is CASSMRTSGSEQYF. DNA of the CDR3: TGCGCCAGCAGCATGAGGACTAGCGGGAGCGAGCAGTACTTC. The chain is built from TRBV5-1 and TRBJ2-7, with 13 positions matching TRBD2. The V and J ends lost 4 bases and 6 bases, in that order; junction bases with no gene match: 4. CDR1 is SGHRS and CDR2 is YFSETQ in the germline V gene. This CDR3 has 14 residues.

This clonotype came up many times. The chain carries TRBV11-2 and TRBJ2-2; 7 positions agree with TRBD1. Unmatched junction bases numbered 13, after V lost 3 bases and J lost 6 bases. The CDR3 contains 17 residues. Germline CDR1 SGHAT, CDR2 FQNNGV. In DNA, the CDR3 is TGTGCCAGCAGCTTGGACCTAGACAGGGCGTTAGCCGGGGAGCTGTTTTTT. It encodes CASSLDLDRALAGELFF.

This clonotype was counted ten times or more. The chain has TRBV6-1 and TRBJ1-1; D call uncertain. Germline assignment: CDR1 MNHNS and CDR2 SASEGT. The V end lost 10 bases, the J end lost 3 bases, and 12 bases lay between the germline ends. This CDR3 is built from 12 residues. CDR3 in amino acids: CANTDGYTEAFF. CDR3 sequence (DNA): TGTGCCAACACGGACGGATACACTGAAGCTTTCTTT.

Only a few counts were recorded for this clonotype. The CDR3 region has the DNA TGCGCCAGCAGCTTGAGTGCAGCGGGAGGGCCTGGCATTCAGTACTTC. Amino acids: CASSLSAAGGPGIQYF. V is TRBV5-1 and J is TRBJ2-4; 10 nucleotides agree with TRBD2. The CDR3 extends over 16 amino acids. The germline V gene encodes CDR1 SGHRS and CDR2 YFSETQ. V trimming: 1 base; J trimming: 9 bases; junction bases outside the gene matches: 10.

The rearrangement uses TRBV20-1 and TRBJ2-7; 12 bases are shared with TRBD2. This CDR3 contains 14 residues. Germline CDR1 is DFQATT and CDR2 is SNEGSKA (reference sequence). V gave up 5 bases and J gave up 3 bases; unmatched junction bases: 5. CDR3 sequence reads: CSAARTSGVYEQYF. DNA of the CDR3: TGCAGTGCTGCTCGGACTAGCGGGGTCTACGAGCAGTACTTC.

In its sample, this clonotype was seen many times. V and J are TRBV20-1 and TRBJ2-1, with 9 bases aligning to TRBD2. The CDR3 consists of 14 residues. Unmatched junction bases numbered 3, after V lost 0 bases and J lost 6 bases. Germline loops: CDR1 DFQATT, CDR2 SNEGSKA (reference sequence). The CDR3 sequence: CSARDAGGLNEQFF. The DNA of the CDR3 is TGCAGTGCTAGAGACGCGGGGGGGCTCAATGAGCAGTTCTTC.

This clonotype was recorded a few times. This chain uses TRBV12-3 or TRBV12-4 with TRBJ2-3; D is possibly TRBD1 (6 bases). Between the trimmed V and J ends, which lost 6 bases and 3 bases, there was a span of 16 bases. This CDR3 region has 15 residues. The CDR3 reads CASRQGSLGTDTQYF. The DNA of the CDR3 is TGTGCCAGCAGACAGGGATCCTTAGGGACAGATACGCAGTATTTT.

In its sample, this clonotype was seen a few times. V gene TRBV7-2 combines with J gene TRBJ1-2, with D uncertain. V lost 1 base, J lost 1 base, and 7 bases lay in between. Germline loops: CDR1 SGHTA, CDR2 FQGNSA. The CDR3 totals 14 residues. The CDR3 DNA reads as TGTGCCAGCAGCTTAGTACAGCTTAACTATGGCTACACCTTC. This sequence encodes CASSLVQLNYGYTF.